A single sample is the source of the 4 T cell receptor beta chains below, sequenced in a study of CD8 T cells in Susac syndrome. RNA was extracted with the RNeasy kit, and a quantity of roughly 0.5 to 1 ug was reverse transcribed using random hexamers. TCRdb itself ran the immunoSEQ multiplex PCR reads through MiXCR, one entry per CDR3 protein. The sample yields about 300,000 distinct CDR3 sequences, 65% to 90% seen once. Source material: CD8+ T cells from PBMCs. Every receptor here comes from a human donor with multiple sclerosis.

The chain has TRBV9 and TRBJ2-7; D remains ambiguous. This CDR3 contains 13 residues. CDR1 SGDLS and CDR2 YYNGEE come from the germline V gene. Between the trimmed V and J ends, which lost 2 bases and 5 bases, there was a span of 11 bases. For the CDR3, the DNA is TGTGCCAGCAGCGTTCCTCCGTTCGACGAGCAGTACTTC. Amino acids: CASSVPPFDEQYF.

The chain links TRBV6-2 or TRBV6-3 to TRBJ1-5, with D unclear. Germline V CDR1 and CDR2: MNHEY, SVGEGT. V was shortened by 6 bases and J by 3 bases, with 9 bases between the two germline ends. CDR3 length: 13 amino acids. CDR3: CASSFEYNQPQHF. The CDR3 DNA reads TGTGCCAGCAGCTTCGAGTACAATCAGCCCCAGCATTTT.

The chain couples TRBV7-9 to TRBJ1-4; 8 positions agree with TRBD1. Trimming cost V 5 bases and J 5 bases; bases outside gene matches: 7. CDR1 SEHNR and CDR2 FQNEAQ come from the germline V gene (reference sequence). The CDR3 consists of 15 residues. The CDR3 region is CASSSRQGTNEKLFF. Here the CDR3 DNA reads TGTGCCAGCAGCAGCAGACAGGGGACAAATGAAAAACTGTTTTTT. The entire variable domain, with the rest obtained from reference TRBV7-9 and TRBJ1-4, is as follows: DTGVSQNPRHKITKRGQNVTFRCDPISEHNRLYWYRQTLGQGPEFLTYFQNEAQLEKSRLLSDRFSAERPKGSFSTLEIQRTEQGDSAMYLCASSSRQGTNEKLFFGSGTQLSVL.

V usage is TRBV4-2 and J usage is TRBJ1-1; D is perhaps TRBD1 (6 bases). V gave up 8 bases and J gave up 2 bases, with 12 bases separating them. There are 13 residues in the CDR3. The germline CDR1 and CDR2 sequences are LGHNA and YNFKEQ. DNA of the CDR3: TGTGCCAGCCGACCACAGGGAAACACTGAAGCTTTCTTT. It codes for CASRPQGNTEAFF.